This T cell receptor beta chain stems from a study of monozygotic twins with inflammatory bowel disease. General study results and limits: Among IBD patients, TCRbeta diversity (inverse Simpson) was lower than in healthy co-twins.

Germline assignment: CDR1 DFQATT and CDR2 SNEGSKA (reference sequence). The CDR3 covers 14 residues. Per TCR library, roughly 3,500 ng of total RNA was used. TCRalpha and TCRbeta cDNA went through two nested PCRs of roughly 15 and 9 cycles. No DNA is given; TCRdb re-called the 5' RACE reads and lists each CDR3 protein once. The sample has some 170,000 distinct CDR3 sequences, and its top ten clones hold roughly 7%. Details on this clonotype: Its antigen remains unidentified.

This chain links TRBV20-1 with TRBJ2-2; with no DNA, the TCRdb D assignment of TRBD2 cannot be verified. The source is a human donor with ulcerative colitis or Crohn's disease, or a healthy co-twin of an affected twin (not recorded which). The specimen was blood. The chain's CDR3 is CSAQRLVNTGELFF.